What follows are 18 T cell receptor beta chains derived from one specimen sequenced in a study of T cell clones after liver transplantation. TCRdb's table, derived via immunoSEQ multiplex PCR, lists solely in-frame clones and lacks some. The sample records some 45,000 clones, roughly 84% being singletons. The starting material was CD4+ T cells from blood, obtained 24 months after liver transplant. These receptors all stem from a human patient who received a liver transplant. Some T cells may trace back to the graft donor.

The CDR3 is CASSVRIQGDEQYF. As DNA, the CDR3 is TGTGCCAGCAGCGTCCGTATTCAGGGGGACGAGCAGTACTTC. The chain joins TRBV9 to TRBJ2-7; 7 bases are a match to TRBD1. Germline V gives CDR1 SGDLS, CDR2 YYNGEE. V lost 2 bases, J lost 5 bases, and 7 bases stayed unmatched. The CDR3 length is 14 residues.

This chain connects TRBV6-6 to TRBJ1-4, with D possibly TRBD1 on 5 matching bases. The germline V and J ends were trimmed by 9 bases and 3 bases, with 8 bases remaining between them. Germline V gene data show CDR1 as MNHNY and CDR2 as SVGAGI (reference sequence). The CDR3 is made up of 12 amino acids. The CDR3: CASQGANEKLFF. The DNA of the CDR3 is TGTGCCAGTCAGGGAGCTAATGAAAAACTGTTTTTT.

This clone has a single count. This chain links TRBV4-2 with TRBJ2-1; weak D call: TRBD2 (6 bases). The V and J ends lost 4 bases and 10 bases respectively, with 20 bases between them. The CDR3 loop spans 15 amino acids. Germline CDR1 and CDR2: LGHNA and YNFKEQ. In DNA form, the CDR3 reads TGTGCCAGCAGCCCCACAGTAGCGGAGCGTGAGGAGCAGTTCTTC. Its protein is CASSPTVAEREEQFF.

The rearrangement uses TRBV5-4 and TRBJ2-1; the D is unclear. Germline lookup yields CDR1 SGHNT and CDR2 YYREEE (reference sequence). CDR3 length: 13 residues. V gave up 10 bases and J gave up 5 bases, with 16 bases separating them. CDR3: CAVPRHGHNEQFF. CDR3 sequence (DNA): TGTGCCGTCCCCCGTCACGGCCACAATGAGCAGTTCTTC. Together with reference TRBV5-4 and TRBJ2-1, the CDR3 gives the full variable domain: ETGVTQSPTHLIKTRGQQVTLRCSSQSGHNTVSWYQQALGQGPQFIFQYYREEENGRGNFPPRFSGLQFPNYSSELNVNALELDDSALYLCAVPRHGHNEQFFGPGTRLTVL.

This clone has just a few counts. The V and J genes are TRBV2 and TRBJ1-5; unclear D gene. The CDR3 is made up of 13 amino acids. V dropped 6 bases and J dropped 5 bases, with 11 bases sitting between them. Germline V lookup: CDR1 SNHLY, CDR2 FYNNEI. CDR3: CASRWQIDQPQHF. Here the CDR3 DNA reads TGTGCCAGCAGGTGGCAAATTGATCAGCCCCAGCATTTT.

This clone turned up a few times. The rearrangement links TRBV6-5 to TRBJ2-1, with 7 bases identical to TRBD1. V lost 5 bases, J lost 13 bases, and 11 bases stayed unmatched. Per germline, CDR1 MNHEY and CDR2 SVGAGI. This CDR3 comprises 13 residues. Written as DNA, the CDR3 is TGTGCCAGCAGTCCTGGACAGGAGCCGTGTCAGTTCTTC. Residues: CASSPGQEPCQFF.

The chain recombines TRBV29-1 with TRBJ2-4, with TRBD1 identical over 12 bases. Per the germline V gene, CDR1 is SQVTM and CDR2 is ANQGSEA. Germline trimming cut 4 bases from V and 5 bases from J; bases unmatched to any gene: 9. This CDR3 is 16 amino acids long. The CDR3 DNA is TGCAGCGTTGGGGGGACAGGGGGCGGTCGGGAAAACATTCAGTACTTC. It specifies CSVGGTGGGRENIQYF.

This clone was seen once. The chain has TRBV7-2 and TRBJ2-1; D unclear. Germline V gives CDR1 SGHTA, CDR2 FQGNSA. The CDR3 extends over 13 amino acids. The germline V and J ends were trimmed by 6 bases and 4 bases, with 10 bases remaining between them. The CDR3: CASSRTDYNEQFF. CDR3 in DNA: TGTGCCAGCAGTCGGACGGATTACAATGAGCAGTTCTTC.

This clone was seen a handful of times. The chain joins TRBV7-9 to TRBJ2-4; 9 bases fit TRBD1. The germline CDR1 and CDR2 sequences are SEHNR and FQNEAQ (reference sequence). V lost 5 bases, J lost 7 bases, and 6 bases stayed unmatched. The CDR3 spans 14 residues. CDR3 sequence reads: CASSVGQGGNIQYF. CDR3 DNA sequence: TGTGCCAGCAGCGTGGGACAGGGAGGCAACATTCAGTACTTC.

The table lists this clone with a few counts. The CDR3: CASSQGAVTGQETQYF. The CDR3 DNA is TGCGCCAGCAGCCAAGGGGCAGTTACAGGTCAAGAGACCCAGTACTTC. This chain uses TRBV4-1 with TRBJ2-5; a weak D match, TRBD1 (5 bases). Trimming took 1 base from V and 2 from J, leaving 14 bases between them. Germline lookup yields CDR1 MGHRA and CDR2 YSYEKL. This CDR3 comprises 16 residues.

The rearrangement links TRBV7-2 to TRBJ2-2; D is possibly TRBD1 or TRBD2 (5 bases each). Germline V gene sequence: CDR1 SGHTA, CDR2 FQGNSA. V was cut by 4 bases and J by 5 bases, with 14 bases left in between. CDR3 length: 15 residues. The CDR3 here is CASSSLRAGTGELFF. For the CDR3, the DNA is TGTGCCAGCAGCTCTCTGAGGGCAGGGACCGGGGAGCTGTTTTTT. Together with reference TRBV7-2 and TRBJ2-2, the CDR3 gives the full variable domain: GAGVSQSPSNKVTEKGKDVELRCDPISGHTALYWYRQSLGQGLEFLIYFQGNSAPDKSGLPSDRFSAERTGGSVSTLTIQRTQQEDSAVYLCASSSLRAGTGELFFGEGSRLTVL.

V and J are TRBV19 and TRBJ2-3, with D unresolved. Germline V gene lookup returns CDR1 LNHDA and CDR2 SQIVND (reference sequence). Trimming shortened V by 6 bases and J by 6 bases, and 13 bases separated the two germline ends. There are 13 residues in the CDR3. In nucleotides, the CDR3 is TGTGCCAGTAGATCCCTAGATTCTGATACGCAGTATTTT. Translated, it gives CASRSLDSDTQYF.

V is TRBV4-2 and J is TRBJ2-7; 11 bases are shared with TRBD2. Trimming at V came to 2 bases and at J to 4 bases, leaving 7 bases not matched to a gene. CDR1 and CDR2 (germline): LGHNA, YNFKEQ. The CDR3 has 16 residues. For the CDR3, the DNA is TGTGCCAGCAGCCAATTAACTAGCGGGAGTGGTTACGAGCAGTACTTC. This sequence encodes CASSQLTSGSGYEQYF.

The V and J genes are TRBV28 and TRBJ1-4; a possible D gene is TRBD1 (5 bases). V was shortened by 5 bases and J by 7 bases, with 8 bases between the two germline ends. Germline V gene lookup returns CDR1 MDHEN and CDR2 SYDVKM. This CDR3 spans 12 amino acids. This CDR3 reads CASSVGREKLFF. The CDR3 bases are TGTGCCAGCAGTGTGGGACGTGAAAAACTGTTTTTT.

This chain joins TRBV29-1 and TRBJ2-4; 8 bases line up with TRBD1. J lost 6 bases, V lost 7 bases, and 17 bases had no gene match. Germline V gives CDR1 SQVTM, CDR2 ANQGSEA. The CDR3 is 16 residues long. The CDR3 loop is CSDPRLGDRNINIQYF. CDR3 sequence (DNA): TGCAGCGATCCCCGCCTTGGGGACAGGAACATAAACATTCAGTACTTC.

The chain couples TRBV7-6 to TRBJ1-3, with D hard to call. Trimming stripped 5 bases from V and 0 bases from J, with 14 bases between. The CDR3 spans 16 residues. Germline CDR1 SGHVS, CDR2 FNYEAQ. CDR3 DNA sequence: TGTGCCAGCAGCGGAACAAGGACCAGCTCTGGAAACACCATATATTTT. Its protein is CASSGTRTSSGNTIYF.

The CDR3 DNA reads as TGTGCCAGCAGCTTGTTTTCCGGGTCTGGTAACTATGGCTACACCTTC. Its protein product is CASSLFSGSGNYGYTF. The chain carries TRBV5-6 and TRBJ1-2; no reliable D call. Germline V gene lookup returns CDR1 SGHDT and CDR2 YYEEEE. Trimming cost V 1 base and J 1 base, with 14 bases left between them. The CDR3 totals 16 residues.

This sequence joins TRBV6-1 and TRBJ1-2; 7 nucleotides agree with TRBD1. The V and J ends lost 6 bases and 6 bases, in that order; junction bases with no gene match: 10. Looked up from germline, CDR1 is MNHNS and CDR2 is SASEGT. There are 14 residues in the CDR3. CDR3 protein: CASSQFDRANGYTF. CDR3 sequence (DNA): TGTGCCAGCAGCCAATTCGACAGGGCAAATGGCTACACCTTC.